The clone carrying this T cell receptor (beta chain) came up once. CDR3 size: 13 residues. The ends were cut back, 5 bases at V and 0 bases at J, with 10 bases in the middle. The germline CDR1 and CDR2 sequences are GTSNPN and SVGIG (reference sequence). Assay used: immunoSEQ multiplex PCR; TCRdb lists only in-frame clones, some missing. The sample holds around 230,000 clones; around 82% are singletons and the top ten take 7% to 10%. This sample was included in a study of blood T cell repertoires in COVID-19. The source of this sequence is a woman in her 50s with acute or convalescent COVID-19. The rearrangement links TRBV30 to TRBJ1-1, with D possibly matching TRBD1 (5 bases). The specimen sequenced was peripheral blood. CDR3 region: CAWSQEVNTEAFF. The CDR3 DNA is TGTGCCTGGTCACAGGAAGTGAACACTGAAGCTTTCTTT.